The T cell receptor beta chain under discussion was sequenced for a study of OX40 agonist ivuxolimab in advanced cancers. The method was immunoSEQ multiplex PCR; TCRdb's version includes in-frame clones alone and lacks a portion of them. The data show about 49,000 clones, about 86% seen once. Trimming cost V 5 bases and J 1 base, with 8 bases left between them. Germline CDR1 reads MDHEN; CDR2 reads SYDVKM. The CDR3 has 13 residues. The sequence was obtained from an adult with an advanced solid tumor such as melanoma, head and neck, liver or kidney cancer. Sequenced here: CD4+ or CD8+ T cells sorted from blood, sampled in a trial of the OX40 agonist ivuxolimab. The J gene is TRBJ2-5, the V gene TRBV28; D tentatively reads TRBD1 or TRBD2 (5 bases each). The CDR3 is CASSPGPQETQYF. DNA for the CDR3: TGTGCCAGCAGTCCGGGACCCCAAGAGACCCAGTACTTC.